Below are 20 T cell receptor beta chains sequenced from a single sample in a study of blood T cell repertoires in COVID-19. Clones were sequenced by immunoSEQ multiplex PCR, and TCRdb holds only the in-frame ones, with some missing. The sample consists of 400,000 to 450,000 clones, about nine tenths of them appearing once. Material for sequencing was peripheral blood. These receptors originate from a woman between 45 and 60 years old with COVID-19, enrolled during active disease.

The chain recombines TRBV19 with TRBJ2-1; the D is unclear. Per the germline V gene, CDR1 is LNHDA and CDR2 is SQIVND (reference sequence). Trimming left V 5 bases short and J 0 bases short, with 14 bases between. CDR3 length: 16 amino acids. The CDR3, as DNA: TGTGCCAGTAGTTTCTCCCTGGTGAGCTCCTACAATGAGCAGTTCTTC. Its protein is CASSFSLVSSYNEQFF. Using reference TRBV19 and TRBJ2-1 for the parts outside the CDR3, the full variable domain is DGGITQSPKYLFRKEGQNVTLSCEQNLNHDAMYWYRQDPGQGLRLIYYSQIVNDFQKGDIAEGYSVSREKKESFPLTVTSAQKNPTAFYLCASSFSLVSSYNEQFFGPGTRLTVL.

J is TRBJ2-5 and V is TRBV18; no reliable D call. Germline V gene data show CDR1 as KGHSH and CDR2 as LQKENI. This CDR3 comprises 14 residues. Deletions cut 0 bases from V and 5 bases from J, with 10 bases between. The CDR3: CASSPPGERETQYF. The DNA for the CDR3 is TGTGCCAGCTCACCACCGGGCGAACGGGAGACCCAGTACTTC.

The gene calls are TRBV6-1 and TRBJ2-2; a weak D match, TRBD1 (6 bases). V was shortened by 1 base and J by 6 bases, with 9 bases between the two germline ends. The germline V gene encodes CDR1 MNHNS and CDR2 SASEGT. The CDR3 has 14 amino acids. Here the CDR3 DNA reads TGTGCCAGCAGTGAAGACAGGGTTCCCGGGGAGCTGTTTTTT. This codes for CASSEDRVPGELFF.

The chain carries TRBV10-2 and TRBJ1-5; perhaps TRBD1 as D (5 bases). V was trimmed by 0 bases and J by 6 bases, leaving 12 bases between them. Germline V CDR1 and CDR2: WSHSY, SAAADI. The CDR3 has 15 residues. The DNA for the CDR3 is TGCGCCAGCAGTGAGTCGTCAGGGTCAGGTCAGCCCCAGCATTTT. Translated, it gives CASSESSGSGQPQHF.

The CDR3 spells CASSDTRSYNEQFF. CDR3 coding DNA: TGCGCCAGCTCAGACACCCGCTCCTACAATGAGCAGTTCTTC. This rearrangement joins TRBV5-1 to TRBJ2-1; D not certain. V lost 7 bases, J lost 0 bases, and 11 bases lay in between. CDR1 is SGHRS and CDR2 is YFSETQ in the germline V gene. The CDR3 consists of 14 residues.

This clone was found a few times. The V gene is TRBV7-9, the J gene TRBJ1-2; a weak D match, TRBD1 (6 bases). V was cut by 4 bases and J by 4 bases, with 13 bases left in between. This CDR3 is built from 14 residues. Germline CDR1 is SEHNR and CDR2 is FQNEAQ (reference sequence). The CDR3: CASSSTGFLYGYTF. The CDR3 bases are TGTGCCAGCAGCTCAACAGGGTTCCTCTATGGCTACACCTTC.

The V call is TRBV29-1, the J call TRBJ1-1; TRBD1 is a possible D gene (5 bases). V was pared by 4 bases and J by 3 bases, with 15 bases between. CDR3 length: 14 residues. From germline, CDR1 is SQVTM and CDR2 ANQGSEA. The CDR3 coding sequence is TGCAGCGTTGTACGGGGGGGAGTGCACACTGAAGCTTTCTTT. It yields the protein CSVVRGGVHTEAFF.

The chain recombines TRBV30 with TRBJ1-2; D unresolved. CDR1 is GTSNPN and CDR2 is SVGIG in the germline V gene (reference sequence). The CDR3 loop spans 11 amino acids. V shed 0 bases and J shed 7 bases, with 6 bases lying between them. For the CDR3, the DNA is TGTGCCTGGAGTGTAGGAGGTGGCTACACCTTC. Translated: CAWSVGGGYTF. The full variable domain, in which reference TRBV30 and TRBJ1-2 provide the parts outside the CDR3, is SQTIHQWPATLVQPVGSPLSLECTVEGTSNPNLYWYRQAAGRGLQLLFYSVGIGQISSEVPQNLSASRPQDRQFILSSKKLLLSDSGFYLCAWSVGGGYTFGSGTRLTVV.

In its sample, this clone was seen once. The rearrangement joins TRBV6-5 to TRBJ2-6, with 7 bases that match TRBD1. CDR1 is MNHEY and CDR2 is SVGAGI in the germline V gene. V lost 5 bases to trimming and J lost 2 bases; unmatched junction nucleotides: 3. CDR3 length: 15 amino acids. The CDR3 DNA reads as TGTGCCAGCAGTCTCGACAGGGCTGGGGCCAACGTCCTGACTTTC. This encodes CASSLDRAGANVLTF.

The chain uses TRBV3-1 (or the pseudogene TRBV3-2) and TRBJ1-1, with a possible D match to TRBD1 (6 bases). Germline V gene data show CDR1 as LGHDT and CDR2 as YNNKEL (reference sequence). This CDR3 is 13 amino acids long. Trimming pared 4 bases from V and 5 bases from J, leaving 11 bases between. The CDR3 DNA reads as TGTGCCAGCAGCCCCAACAGGGATACTGAAGCTTTCTTT. It encodes CASSPNRDTEAFF.

The rearrangement uses TRBV5-1 and TRBJ1-1; TRBD1 agrees at 9 bases. This CDR3 spans 15 amino acids. CDR1 is SGHRS and CDR2 is YFSETQ in the germline V gene. V was clipped by 3 bases and J by 4 bases; unmatched bases: 7. The CDR3 protein is CASSSNRGPGTEAFF. CDR3 in DNA: TGCGCCAGCAGCTCTAACAGGGGGCCGGGCACTGAAGCTTTCTTT.

This CDR3 reads CASSLQGPIINQPQHF. The CDR3 nucleotides are TGTGCCAGCAGTTTACAGGGTCCTATTATTAATCAGCCCCAGCATTTT. The chain has TRBV28 and TRBJ1-5; tentative D call: TRBD1 (5 bases). V lost 2 bases, J lost 4 bases, and 15 bases lay in between. The germline V gene encodes CDR1 MDHEN and CDR2 SYDVKM. This CDR3 contains 16 residues.

The rearrangement uses TRBV4-1 and TRBJ1-1; no definite D call. Trimming pared 8 bases from V and 7 bases from J, leaving 11 bases between. Germline lookup yields CDR1 MGHRA and CDR2 YSYEKL. CDR3 length: 11 amino acids. Written as DNA, the CDR3 is TGCGCCAGCCGGGGAGTGTTTGAAGCTTTCTTT. Residues: CASRGVFEAFF.

The V and J genes are TRBV5-1 and TRBJ2-2; no definite D call. Germline CDR1 SGHRS, CDR2 YFSETQ. CDR3 length: 16 residues. Trimming took off 0 bases at V and 0 bases at J, with 9 bases between the two ends. CDR3 in amino acids: CASSLGSSSNTGELFF. In DNA form, the CDR3 reads TGCGCCAGCAGCTTGGGTAGCAGTTCGAACACCGGGGAGCTGTTTTTT.

The rearrangement joins TRBV3-1 (or the pseudogene TRBV3-2) to TRBJ2-6, with D maybe TRBD1 (6 bases). CDR3 size: 16 residues. V was pared by 4 bases and J by 2 bases, with 12 bases between. Germline loops: CDR1 LGHDT, CDR2 YNNKEL (reference sequence). The CDR3 region has the DNA TGTGCCAGCAGCCCCACACAGGGAGCTGGGGCCAACGTCCTGACTTTC. Translated, it gives CASSPTQGAGANVLTF.

The rearrangement joins TRBV30 to TRBJ2-1, with D possibly being TRBD1 (6 bases). The CDR3 loop spans 13 amino acids. Trimming removed 2 bases from V and 10 bases from J, with 15 bases in between. Per the germline V gene, CDR1 is GTSNPN and CDR2 is SVGIG (reference sequence). The CDR3: CAWSPSGTREQFF. DNA for the CDR3: TGTGCCTGGAGTCCTTCCGGGACACGAGAGCAGTTCTTC.

The genes are TRBV21-1 and TRBJ1-5. TRBV21-1 is annotated as a pseudogene. The CDR3 extends over 14 amino acids. This CDR3 reads CASSPRVSNQPQHF. CDR3 DNA: TGTGCCAGCAGCCCGAGGGTAAGCAATCAGCCCCAGCATTTT.

In regard to this clone: Other DNA sequences within the sample encode an identical CDR3. V usage is TRBV27 and J usage is TRBJ1-2, with 9 bases matching TRBD1. The CDR3 is 15 amino acids. V dropped 3 bases and J dropped 2; count of bases not matched to a gene: 4. The germline V gene has CDR1 MNHEY and CDR2 SMNVEV (reference sequence). The CDR3 sequence is CASSLAGQGNYGYTF. For the CDR3, the DNA is TGTGCCAGCAGTTTGGCGGGACAGGGAAACTATGGCTACACCTTC.

V usage is TRBV10-1 and J usage is TRBJ2-7; possibly TRBD1 for D (6 bases). The CDR3 has 14 amino acids. CDR1 is WNHNN and CDR2 is SYGVQD in the germline V gene (reference sequence). Trimming pared 9 bases from V and 1 base from J, leaving 16 bases between. The CDR3 nucleotides are TGCGCCAGGATCTCCGGGACACCGTCCTACGAGCAGTACTTC. Amino acids: CARISGTPSYEQYF.

CDR3: CAWTPDSYYGYTF. CDR3 sequence (DNA): TGTGCCTGGACCCCTGACAGTTACTATGGCTACACCTTC. This sequence joins TRBV30 and TRBJ1-2; TRBD1 might be the D (5 bases). Looked up from germline, CDR1 is GTSNPN and CDR2 is SVGIG (reference sequence). The CDR3 extends over 13 amino acids. The V end lost 4 bases, the J end lost 3 bases, and 12 bases lay between the germline ends.